This TCR beta chain stems from a study of blood T cell repertoires in COVID-19. About the study: There were acute and convalescent COVID-19 samples, and they came from the United States, Italy and Spain. Sources were T cells, B-cell-depleted T cells, or PBMCs; the material itself was cDNA or gDNA.

Original analysis: Estimation of nucleated cell counts relied on the amplification of reference gene primers. Assay used: immunoSEQ multiplex PCR; TCRdb lists only in-frame clones, some missing. The V and J calls and clone size were taken over from that table, and D and trimming were inferred from the DNA. The sample lists approximately 68,000 clones; 82% were seen once. The receptor was derived from a human donor in a cohort sampled during active COVID-19. The sequenced sample consisted of peripheral blood.

The CDR3 DNA is TGCGCCAGCAGCCAAGAGAGAAATGCAGTACTAAACACCGGGGAGCTGTTTTTT. Protein: CASSQERNAVLNTGELFF. The chain links TRBV4-3 to TRBJ2-2, with D hard to call. The length of the CDR3 is 18 residues. Per the germline V gene, CDR1 is LGHNA and CDR2 is YSLEER. Trimming stripped 0 bases from V and 2 bases from J, with 16 bases between.